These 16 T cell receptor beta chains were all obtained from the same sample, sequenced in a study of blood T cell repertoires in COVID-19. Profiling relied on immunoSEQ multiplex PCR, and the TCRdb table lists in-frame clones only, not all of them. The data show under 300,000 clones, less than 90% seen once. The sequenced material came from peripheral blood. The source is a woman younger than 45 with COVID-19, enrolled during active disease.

The CDR3 bases are TGTGCCAGCCCATGGGATCACGGAGGGGATGAAAAACTGTTTTTT. It encodes CASPWDHGGDEKLFF. The V call is TRBV6-5, the J call TRBJ1-4; a weak D match, TRBD1 (5 bases). The CDR3 sequence is 15 residues long. Germline loops: CDR1 MNHEY, CDR2 SVGAGI. Trimming left V 8 bases short and J 6 bases short, with 19 bases between.

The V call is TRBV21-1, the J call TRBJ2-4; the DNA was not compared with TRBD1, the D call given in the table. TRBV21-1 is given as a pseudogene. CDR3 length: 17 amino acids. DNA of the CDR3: TGTGCCAGCAGCAAAGTCAAGGGCCAGGGCTGGAAAAACATTCAGTACTTC. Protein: CASSKVKGQGWKNIQYF.

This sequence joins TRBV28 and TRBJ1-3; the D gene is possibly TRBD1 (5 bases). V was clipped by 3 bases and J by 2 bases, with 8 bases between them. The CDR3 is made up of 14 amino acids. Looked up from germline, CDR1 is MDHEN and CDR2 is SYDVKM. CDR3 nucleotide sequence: TGTGCCAGCAGTTTGGGGGGGACTGGAAACACCATATATTTT. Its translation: CASSLGGTGNTIYF.

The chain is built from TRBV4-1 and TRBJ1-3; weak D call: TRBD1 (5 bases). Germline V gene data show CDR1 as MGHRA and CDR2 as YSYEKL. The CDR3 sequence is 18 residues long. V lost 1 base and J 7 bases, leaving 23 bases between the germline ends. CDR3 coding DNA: TGCGCCAGCAGCCAAGCGGCCGGTAGGAGGGACCTTGGTAACACCATATATTTT. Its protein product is CASSQAAGRRDLGNTIYF.

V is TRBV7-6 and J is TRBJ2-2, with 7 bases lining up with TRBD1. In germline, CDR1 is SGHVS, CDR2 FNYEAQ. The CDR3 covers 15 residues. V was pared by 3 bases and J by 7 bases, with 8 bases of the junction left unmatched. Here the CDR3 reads CASSFEGGAYGELFF. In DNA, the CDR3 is TGTGCCAGCAGCTTTGAAGGGGGCGCGTACGGGGAGCTGTTTTTT.

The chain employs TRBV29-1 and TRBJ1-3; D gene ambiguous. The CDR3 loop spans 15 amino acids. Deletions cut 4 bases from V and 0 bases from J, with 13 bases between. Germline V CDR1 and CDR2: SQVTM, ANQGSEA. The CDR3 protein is CSVAGVLSSGNTIYF. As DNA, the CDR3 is TGCAGCGTTGCGGGAGTGCTCAGCTCTGGAAACACCATATATTTT.

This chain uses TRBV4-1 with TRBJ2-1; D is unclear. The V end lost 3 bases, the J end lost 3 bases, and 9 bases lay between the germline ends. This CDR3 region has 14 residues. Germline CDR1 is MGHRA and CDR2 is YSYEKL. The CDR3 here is CASSHPQFYNEQFF. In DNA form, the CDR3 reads TGCGCCAGCAGCCACCCTCAGTTCTACAATGAGCAGTTCTTC.

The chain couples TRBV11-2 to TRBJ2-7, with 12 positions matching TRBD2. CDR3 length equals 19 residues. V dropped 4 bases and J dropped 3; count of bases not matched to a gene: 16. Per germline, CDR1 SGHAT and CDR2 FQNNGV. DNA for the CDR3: TGTGCCAGCAGCTCAATCCAGAGGACTAGCGGGGACCGATTCTACGAGCAGTACTTC. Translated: CASSSIQRTSGDRFYEQYF.

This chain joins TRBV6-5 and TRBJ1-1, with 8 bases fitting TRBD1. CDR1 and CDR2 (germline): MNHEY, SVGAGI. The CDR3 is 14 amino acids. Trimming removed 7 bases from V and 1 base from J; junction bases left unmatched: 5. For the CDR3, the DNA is TGTGCCAGCACTAGGGACAGGAGGAACACTGAAGCTTTCTTT. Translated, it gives CASTRDRRNTEAFF.

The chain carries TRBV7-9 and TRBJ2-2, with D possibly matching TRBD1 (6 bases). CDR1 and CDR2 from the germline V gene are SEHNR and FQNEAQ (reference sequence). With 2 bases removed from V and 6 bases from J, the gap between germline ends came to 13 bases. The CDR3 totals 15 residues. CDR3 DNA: TGTGCCAGCAGCTTACCCTTCAAGGGGGCCGGGGAGCTGTTTTTT. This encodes CASSLPFKGAGELFF.

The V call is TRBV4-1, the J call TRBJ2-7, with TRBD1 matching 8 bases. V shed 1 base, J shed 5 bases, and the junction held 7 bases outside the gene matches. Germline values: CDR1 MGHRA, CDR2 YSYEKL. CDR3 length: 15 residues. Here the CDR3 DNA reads TGCGCCAGCAGCCAAGGGGGACAGGAATTGGACGAGCAGTACTTC. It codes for CASSQGGQELDEQYF.

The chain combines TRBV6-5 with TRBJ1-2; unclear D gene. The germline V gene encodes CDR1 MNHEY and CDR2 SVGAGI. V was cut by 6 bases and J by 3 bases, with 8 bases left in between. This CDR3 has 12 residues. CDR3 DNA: TGTGCCAGCAGCAGGAGGGACTATGGCTACACCTTC. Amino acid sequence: CASSRRDYGYTF.

CDR3 in DNA: TGTGCCAGCAGACAACAGGAGAACACCGGGGAGCTGTTTTTT. As protein: CASRQQENTGELFF. The chain uses TRBV4-2 and TRBJ2-2, with D perhaps TRBD1 (5 bases). Germline V lookup: CDR1 LGHNA, CDR2 YNFKEQ. The CDR3 is made up of 14 amino acids. V lost 6 bases to trimming and J lost 1 base, with 9 bases between them.

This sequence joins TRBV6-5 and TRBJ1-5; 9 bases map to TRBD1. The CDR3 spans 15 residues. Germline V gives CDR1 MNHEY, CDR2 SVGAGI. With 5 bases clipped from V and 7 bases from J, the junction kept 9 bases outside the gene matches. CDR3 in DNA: TGTGCCAGCAGTCCCCAGACAGGGGGAGGACAGCCCCAGCATTTT. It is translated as CASSPQTGGGQPQHF.

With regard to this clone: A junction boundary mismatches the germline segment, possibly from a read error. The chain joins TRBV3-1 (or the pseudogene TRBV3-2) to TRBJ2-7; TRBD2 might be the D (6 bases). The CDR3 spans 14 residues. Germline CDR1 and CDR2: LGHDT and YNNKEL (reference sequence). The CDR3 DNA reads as TGTGCCAGCAGCGAAGAGGTTTTCATGGGAGGGCAGTACTTC. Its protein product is CASSEEVFMGGQYF.

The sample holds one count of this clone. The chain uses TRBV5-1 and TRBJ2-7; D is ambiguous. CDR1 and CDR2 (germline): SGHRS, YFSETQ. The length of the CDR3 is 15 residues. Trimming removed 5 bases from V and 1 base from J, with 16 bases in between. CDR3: CASRSTTFPSYEQYF. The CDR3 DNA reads TGCGCCAGCAGATCTACGACATTTCCTTCCTACGAGCAGTACTTC.